This entry lists 26 T cell receptor beta chains sequenced from one sample in a study of identical twins. From the 5' RACE reads, TCRdb called clonotypes with MiXCR, one entry per CDR3 protein. The sample carries approximately 210,000 distinct CDR3 sequences, 9.4% recorded once. The sequenced sample consisted of memory (CD45RO+) T cells sorted from blood. Receptor source: a woman aged 18-29 years in good health.

The V and J genes are TRBV28 and TRBJ2-3; 11 nucleotides match TRBD1. V dropped 5 bases and J dropped 5; count of bases not matched to a gene: 9. The CDR3 sequence is 16 residues long. CDR1 and CDR2 (germline): MDHEN, SYDVKM. CDR3 in amino acids: CASSGQGARGRDTQYF. In nucleotides, the CDR3 is TGTGCCAGCAGTGGACAGGGGGCGCGAGGGCGAGATACGCAGTATTTT.

The V and J genes are TRBV3-1 and TRBJ2-7, with D possibly matching TRBD2 (5 bases). CDR1 is LGHDT, CDR2 YNNKEL, per germline (reference sequence). V lost 5 bases, J lost 4 bases, and 15 bases lay in between. The length of the CDR3 is 14 residues. CDR3 sequence: CASSSFPEAYEQYF. In DNA form, the CDR3 reads TGTGCCAGCAGCTCATTTCCGGAGGCGTACGAGCAGTACTTC.

In this sample, this clonotype turned up a few times. The chain carries TRBV4-1 and TRBJ1-5; possible D gene TRBD1, 5 bases. V lost 0 bases, J lost 11 bases, and 11 bases lay in between. The CDR3 length is 13 residues. CDR1 and CDR2 from the germline V gene are MGHRA and YSYEKL. The chain's CDR3 is CASSQDLGRSQHF. CDR3 sequence (DNA): TGCGCCAGCAGCCAAGATTTGGGACGGTCCCAGCATTTT.

This sequence joins TRBV20-1 and TRBJ2-5, with TRBD2 as a possible D gene (6 bases). Per the germline V gene, CDR1 is DFQATT and CDR2 is SNEGSKA (reference sequence). Trimming cost V 0 bases and J 1 base, with 12 bases left between them. CDR3 length: 15 residues. The CDR3 coding sequence is TGCAGTGCTAGAGATCTAGGCGGGGTCCAAGAGACCCAGTACTTC. Residues: CSARDLGGVQETQYF.

This clonotype was detected many times. V and J are TRBV19 and TRBJ1-2; no clear D. Germline V gene lookup returns CDR1 LNHDA and CDR2 SQIVND (reference sequence). V gave up 6 bases and J gave up 0 bases, with 11 bases separating them. There are 14 residues in the CDR3. In DNA form, the CDR3 reads TGTGCCAGTAGAACGGACCAAGCTAACTATGGCTACACCTTC. It translates to CASRTDQANYGYTF. Variable domain in full (rest from reference TRBV19 and TRBJ1-2): DGGITQSPKYLFRKEGQNVTLSCEQNLNHDAMYWYRQDPGQGLRLIYYSQIVNDFQKGDIAEGYSVSREKKESFPLTVTSAQKNPTAFYLCASRTDQANYGYTFGSGTRLTVV.

Many counts were recorded for this clonotype. The CDR3 DNA sequence: TGTGCCAGCAGCTTGTTCTCTGGGGCCAACGTCCTGACTTTC. Translation gives CASSLFSGANVLTF. V is TRBV13 and J is TRBJ2-6; unclear D gene. V shed 3 bases and J shed 0 bases, with 3 bases lying between them. Germline V gene sequence: CDR1 PRHDT, CDR2 FYEKMQ (reference sequence). CDR3 length: 14 residues.

The chain combines TRBV7-2 with TRBJ1-3, with TRBD1 as a possible D gene (6 bases). The CDR3 runs to 13 residues. V lost 4 bases, J lost 5 bases, and 9 bases lay in between. Germline loops: CDR1 SGHTA, CDR2 FQGNSA. Here the CDR3 reads CASSWDNRNTIYF. The CDR3 nucleotides are TGTGCCAGCAGCTGGGACAACCGAAACACCATATATTTT.

Only a few counts were recorded for this clonotype. The CDR3 region is CSAGGVTGTGGRDTQYF. For the CDR3, the DNA is TGCAGTGCTGGAGGGGTTACCGGGACAGGGGGCCGGGATACGCAGTATTTT. The rearrangement links TRBV20-1 to TRBJ2-3; 12 bases match TRBD1. V lost 5 bases, J lost 6 bases, and 15 bases stayed unmatched. This CDR3 is built from 17 residues. Germline V gives CDR1 DFQATT, CDR2 SNEGSKA (reference sequence).

This clonotype occurred a few times. The rearrangement links TRBV20-1 to TRBJ2-7; no clear D. Germline V gene sequence: CDR1 DFQATT, CDR2 SNEGSKA (reference sequence). V lost 7 bases and J 3 bases, leaving 13 bases between the germline ends. This CDR3 region has 12 residues. CDR3 coding DNA: TGCAGTGTCCGGAGTTCGGGCTACGAGCAGTACTTC. Amino acid sequence: CSVRSSGYEQYF.

This clonotype has at least ten counts. The V and J genes are TRBV7-6 and TRBJ2-7; TRBD2 aligns across 7 bases. The CDR3 totals 13 residues. In germline, CDR1 is SGHVS, CDR2 FNYEAQ. J lost 7 bases, V lost 6 bases, and 9 bases had no gene match. CDR3 bases: TGTGCCAGCAGTCGAGACTGGGAGGGAGAGCAGTACTTC. Amino acids: CASSRDWEGEQYF.

This clonotype was observed many times. The chain has TRBV12-3 or TRBV12-4 and TRBJ2-3; possibly TRBD1 or TRBD2 for D (7 bases each). The length of the CDR3 is 15 residues. Trimming removed 3 bases at V and 1 base at J, with 11 bases between. The CDR3 DNA follows: TGTGCCAGCAGTTTGGGGGGGACAGGCACAGATACGCAGTATTTT. It translates to CASSLGGTGTDTQYF.

This clonotype was found a few times. The CDR3 DNA follows: TGCGCCAGCAGCCAGCAGCGGGATTTCCCCGGGGAGCTGTTTTTT. Protein sequence: CASSQQRDFPGELFF. The V call is TRBV4-1, the J call TRBJ2-2, with 7 bases fitting TRBD2. CDR1 MGHRA and CDR2 YSYEKL come from the germline V gene. With V trimmed by 3 bases and J by 6 bases, 7 bases remained unmatched. This CDR3 contains 15 residues.

The gene calls are TRBV7-2 and TRBJ2-1; the match to TRBD2 covers 11 bases. After removal of 5 bases from V and 6 bases from J, the junction contained 6 bases not matched to a gene. CDR1 is SGHTA, CDR2 FQGNSA, per germline. The CDR3 is 15 residues long. CDR3 protein: CASSPRLAGSNEQFF. CDR3 bases: TGTGCCAGCAGCCCCCGACTAGCGGGATCCAATGAGCAGTTCTTC.

V usage is TRBV5-5 and J usage is TRBJ2-2, with 10 bases aligning to TRBD1. The germline CDR1 and CDR2 sequences are SGHKS and YYEKEE (reference sequence). The trim removed 2 bases at V and 7 bases at J, leaving 5 bases unmatched. The CDR3 is 15 residues long. This CDR3 is CASSFDRGRGGELFF. The CDR3 nucleotides read TGTGCCAGCAGCTTCGACAGGGGGCGAGGCGGGGAGCTGTTTTTT.

This clonotype has just a few counts. The gene calls are TRBV14 and TRBJ1-2; no firm D call. The CDR3 spans 13 residues. Deletions cut 0 bases from V and 3 bases from J, with 5 bases between. The germline CDR1 and CDR2 sequences are SGHDN and FVKESK. The CDR3 here is CASSQETYYGYTF. CDR3 nucleotide sequence: TGTGCCAGCAGCCAAGAGACATACTATGGCTACACCTTC.

This clonotype was counted a few times. The rearrangement links TRBV6-1 to TRBJ2-5; D call uncertain. Trimming removed 7 bases at V and 3 bases at J, with 12 bases between. CDR1 MNHNS and CDR2 SASEGT come from the germline V gene. The CDR3 runs 13 residues. Here the CDR3 reads CASISRNEETQYF. The CDR3 DNA follows: TGTGCCAGCATCTCCAGGAACGAAGAGACCCAGTACTTC.

This clonotype was seen a few times. In nucleotides, the CDR3 is TGTGCCAGCAGCTTAGGGTACGGGGGGATAGATGAGCAGTTCTTC. It is translated as CASSLGYGGIDEQFF. The chain has TRBV7-6 and TRBJ2-1; 7 bases are a match to TRBD2. Germline assignment: CDR1 SGHVS and CDR2 FNYEAQ. The ends lost 1 base at V and 8 bases at J; junction bases unmatched: 8. The CDR3 is 15 residues long.

This clonotype turned up a few times. The chain couples TRBV5-5 to TRBJ1-2; D uncertain. CDR3 length: 13 residues. V lost 3 bases and J 4 bases, leaving 10 bases between the germline ends. The germline V gene has CDR1 SGHKS and CDR2 YYEKEE (reference sequence). CDR3 loop: CASSSAFSYGYTF. CDR3 in DNA: TGTGCCAGCAGCTCGGCCTTTTCCTATGGCTACACCTTC.

This clonotype was detected ten times or more. The chain uses TRBV12-3 or TRBV12-4 and TRBJ2-7, with 10 nucleotides matching TRBD1. V was clipped by 6 bases and J by 3 bases; unmatched bases: 5. The CDR3 contains 14 residues. CDR3 amino acids: CASRTGGGGYEQYF. The CDR3, as DNA: TGTGCCAGCAGGACAGGGGGCGGCGGCTACGAGCAGTACTTC.

This clonotype was counted between two and nine times. The rearrangement joins TRBV10-1 to TRBJ2-5; 7 bases map to TRBD1. V shed 3 bases, J shed 7 bases, and the junction held 8 bases outside the gene matches. Germline lookup yields CDR1 WNHNN and CDR2 SYGVQD (reference sequence). CDR3 length equals 14 residues. The CDR3 sequence: CASSDRTGWGTQYF. CDR3 DNA: TGCGCCAGCAGTGACCGGACAGGCTGGGGGACCCAGTACTTC.

V and J are TRBV25-1 and TRBJ2-2; 10 bases line up with TRBD1. Unmatched junction bases numbered 8, after V lost 4 bases and J lost 3 bases. CDR1 is MGHDK and CDR2 is SYGVNS in the germline V gene. This CDR3 has 17 amino acids. As DNA, the CDR3 is TGTGCCAGCAGTGCTGCCCCGGGACAGGGGTACACCGGGGAGCTGTTTTTT. Protein product: CASSAAPGQGYTGELFF.

This clonotype was seen more than once but under ten times. CDR3 sequence: CASSQWTSGRRNTGELFF. CDR3 bases: TGTGCCAGCAGCCAATGGACTAGCGGGAGAAGGAACACCGGGGAGCTGTTTTTT. The chain employs TRBV4-2 and TRBJ2-2; 13 bases match TRBD2. The CDR3 loop spans 18 amino acids. Germline V lookup: CDR1 LGHNA, CDR2 YNFKEQ. V lost 2 bases, J lost 1 base, and 4 bases stayed unmatched.

J is TRBJ2-5 and V is TRBV4-3, with TRBD2 as a possible D gene (6 bases). V was clipped by 2 bases and J by 6 bases, with 13 bases between them. This CDR3 is 14 amino acids long. The germline CDR1 and CDR2 sequences are LGHNA and YSLEER. The CDR3 DNA reads TGCGCCAGCAGCCAATATACGGGAGCAAAGACCCAGTACTTC. It specifies CASSQYTGAKTQYF.

The chain carries TRBV6-1 and TRBJ2-5; D perhaps matches TRBD1 (6 bases). Germline-derived CDR1 and CDR2 are MNHNS and SASEGT. This CDR3 is built from 15 residues. Trimming shortened V by 7 bases and J by 1 base, and 16 bases separated the two germline ends. The CDR3, as DNA: TGTGCCAGCATCCAAACAGGGAAGGTCCAAGAGACCCAGTACTTC. It yields the protein CASIQTGKVQETQYF.

The rearrangement links TRBV20-1 to TRBJ1-3; 7 bases are a match to TRBD1. CDR1 is DFQATT, CDR2 SNEGSKA, per germline (reference sequence). The CDR3 is made up of 15 amino acids. Unmatched junction bases numbered 7, after V lost 1 base and J lost 4 bases. The CDR3 here is CSARGDSQLGNTIYF. The DNA of the CDR3 is TGCAGTGCTAGAGGGGACAGCCAACTCGGAAACACCATATATTTT.

This chain connects TRBV6-2 or TRBV6-3 to TRBJ2-1; no reliable D call. Germline CDR1 and CDR2: MNHEY and SVGEGT. The length of the CDR3 is 11 residues. Trimming stripped 3 bases from V and 9 bases from J, with 6 bases between. The CDR3 nucleotides read TGTGCCAGCAGTTATGCGAGTGAGCAGTTCTTC. This gives the protein CASSYASEQFF.